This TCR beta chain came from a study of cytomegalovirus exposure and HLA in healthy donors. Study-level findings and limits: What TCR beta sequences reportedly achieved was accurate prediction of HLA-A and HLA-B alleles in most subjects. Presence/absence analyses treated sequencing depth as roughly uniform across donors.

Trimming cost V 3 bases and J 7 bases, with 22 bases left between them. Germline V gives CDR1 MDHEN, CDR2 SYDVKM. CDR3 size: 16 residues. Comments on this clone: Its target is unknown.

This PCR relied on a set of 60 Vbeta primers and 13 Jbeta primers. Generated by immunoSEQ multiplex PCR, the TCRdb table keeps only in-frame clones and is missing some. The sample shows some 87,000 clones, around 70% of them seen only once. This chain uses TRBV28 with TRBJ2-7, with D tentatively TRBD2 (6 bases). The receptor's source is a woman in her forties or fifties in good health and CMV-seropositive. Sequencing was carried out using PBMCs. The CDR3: CASSFPGLAGSEEQYF. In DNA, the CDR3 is TGTGCCAGCAGTTTTCCCGGACTCGCGGGATCGGAAGAGCAGTACTTC.